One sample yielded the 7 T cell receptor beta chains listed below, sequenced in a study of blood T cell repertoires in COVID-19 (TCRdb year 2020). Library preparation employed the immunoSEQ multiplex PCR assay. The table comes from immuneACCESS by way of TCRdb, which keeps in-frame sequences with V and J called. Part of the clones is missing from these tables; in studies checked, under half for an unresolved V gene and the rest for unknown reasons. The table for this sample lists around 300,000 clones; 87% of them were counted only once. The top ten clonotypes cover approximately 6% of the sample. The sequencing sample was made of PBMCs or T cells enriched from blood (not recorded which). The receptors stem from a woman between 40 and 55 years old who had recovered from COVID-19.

This chain's CDR3 is CASSIMGTSGAYEQYF. The DNA for the CDR3 is TGTGCCAGTAGTATAATGGGGACTAGCGGGGCCTACGAGCAGTACTTC. V gene TRBV19 combines with J gene TRBJ2-7; 13 nucleotides match TRBD2. CDR3 size: 16 residues. V dropped 2 bases and J dropped 2; count of bases not matched to a gene: 3. The germline gives CDR1 LNHDA, CDR2 SQIVND (reference sequence).

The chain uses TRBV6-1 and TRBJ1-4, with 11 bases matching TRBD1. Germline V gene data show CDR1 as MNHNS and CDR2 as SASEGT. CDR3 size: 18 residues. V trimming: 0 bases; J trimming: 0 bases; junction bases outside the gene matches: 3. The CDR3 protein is CASSEAGTGGATNEKLFF. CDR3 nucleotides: TGTGCCAGCAGTGAAGCCGGGACAGGGGGTGCAACTAATGAAAAACTGTTTTTT.

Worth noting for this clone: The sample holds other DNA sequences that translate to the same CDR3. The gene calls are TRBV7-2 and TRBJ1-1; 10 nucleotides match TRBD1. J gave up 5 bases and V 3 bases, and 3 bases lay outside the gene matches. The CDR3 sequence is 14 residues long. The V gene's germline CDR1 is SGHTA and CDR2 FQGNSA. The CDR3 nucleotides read TGTGCCAGCAGCTTCCGGACAGGGGGGACTGAAGCTTTCTTT. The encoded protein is CASSFRTGGTEAFF.

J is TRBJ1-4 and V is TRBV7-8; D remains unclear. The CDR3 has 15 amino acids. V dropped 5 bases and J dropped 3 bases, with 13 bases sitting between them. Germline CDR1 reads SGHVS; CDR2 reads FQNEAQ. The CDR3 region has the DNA TGTGCCAGCAGCCGGCGGTGGCTAGCTAATGAAAAACTGTTTTTT. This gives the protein CASSRRWLANEKLFF.

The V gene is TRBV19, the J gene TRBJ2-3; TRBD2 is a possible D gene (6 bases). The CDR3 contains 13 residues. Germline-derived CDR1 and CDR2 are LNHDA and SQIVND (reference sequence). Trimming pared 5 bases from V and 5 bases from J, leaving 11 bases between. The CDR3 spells CASSLAGKDTQYF. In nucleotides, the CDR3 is TGTGCCAGTAGTCTGGCGGGAAAAGATACGCAGTATTTT.

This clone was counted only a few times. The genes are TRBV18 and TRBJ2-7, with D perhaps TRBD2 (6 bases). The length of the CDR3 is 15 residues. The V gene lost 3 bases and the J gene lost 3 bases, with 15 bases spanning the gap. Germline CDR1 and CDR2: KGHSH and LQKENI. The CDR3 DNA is TGTGCCAGCTCACCGTCGACTAGTAAGGGCTACGAGCAGTACTTC. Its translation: CASSPSTSKGYEQYF.

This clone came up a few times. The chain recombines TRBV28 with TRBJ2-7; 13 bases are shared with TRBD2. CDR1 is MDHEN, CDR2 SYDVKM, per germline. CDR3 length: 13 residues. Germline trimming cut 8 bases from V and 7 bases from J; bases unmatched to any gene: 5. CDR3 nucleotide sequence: TGTGCCAGCGGACTAGCGGGAGTGAGGGAGCAGTACTTC. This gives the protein CASGLAGVREQYF. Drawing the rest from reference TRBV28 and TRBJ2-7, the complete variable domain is DVKVTQSSRYLVKRTGEKVFLECVQDMDHENMFWYRQDPGLGLRLIYFSYDVKMKEKGDIPEGYSVSREKKERFSLILESASTNQTSMYLCASGLAGVREQYFGPGTRLTVT.